A single sample is the source of the 22 T cell receptor beta chains below, sequenced in a study of CD4 T cells in relation to SARS-CoV-2 and coronaviruses. Before the COVID-19 pandemic, during about 2011-2018, CD4+ T cells were taken from unexposed donors. CD4+ T cells were isolated from the cells after about 11 days of culture. Assay used: immunoSEQ multiplex PCR; TCRdb lists only in-frame clones, some missing. The table records around 20,000 clones, almost 75% of them present only once. What these receptors recognize is not known. The sample taken for sequencing was CD4+ T cells from PBMCs, cultured in vitro. The source of these receptors is a human donor in good health.

In this sample, this clone turned up a few times. This chain connects TRBV4-3 to TRBJ2-7; possibly TRBD1 or TRBD2 for D (5 bases each). Trimming left V 0 bases short and J 7 bases short, with 10 bases between. The CDR3 runs 13 residues. CDR1 is LGHNA, CDR2 YSLEER, per germline. The CDR3 region is CASSQEAWGEQYF. In DNA, the CDR3 is TGCGCCAGCAGCCAAGAAGCGTGGGGGGAGCAGTACTTC.

The gene calls are TRBV5-1 and TRBJ1-5, with D perhaps matching TRBD1 (6 bases). This CDR3 is built from 14 residues. Per the germline V gene, CDR1 is SGHRS and CDR2 is YFSETQ. Trimming removed 4 bases from V and 5 bases from J, with 13 bases in between. The CDR3 DNA is TGCGCCAGCAGCCTCAGGGGCGGGGATCAGCCCCAGCATTTT. Its protein product is CASSLRGGDQPQHF.

CDR3: CASSLGQDTQYF. CDR3 nucleotide sequence: TGCGCCAGCAGCTTGGGTCAGGATACGCAGTATTTT. V and J are TRBV5-1 and TRBJ2-3; D is ambiguous. V was pared by 0 bases and J by 6 bases, with 5 bases between. CDR3 size: 12 residues. The germline gives CDR1 SGHRS, CDR2 YFSETQ.

This clone was observed a handful of times. This chain joins TRBV6-5 and TRBJ1-1, with TRBD1 matching 7 bases. V trimming: 6 bases; J trimming: 4 bases; junction bases outside the gene matches: 8. The CDR3 consists of 14 residues. CDR1 MNHEY and CDR2 SVGAGI come from the germline V gene. The CDR3, as DNA: TGTGCCAGCAGGGCTACAGGGGATGTCACTGAAGCTTTCTTT. It yields the protein CASRATGDVTEAFF.

The chain combines TRBV5-4 with TRBJ2-1; D unresolved. Trimming stripped 1 base from V and 5 bases from J, with 16 bases between. Germline assignment: CDR1 SGHNT and CDR2 YYREEE (reference sequence). This CDR3 has 16 amino acids. The CDR3, as DNA: TGTGCCAGCAGCTTGCCCGGACGGTCGGTTCACAATGAGCAGTTCTTC. Its translation: CASSLPGRSVHNEQFF.

The chain employs TRBV5-1 and TRBJ1-3; D is perhaps TRBD1 (5 bases). The germline gives CDR1 SGHRS, CDR2 YFSETQ. Trimming removed 6 bases at V and 2 bases at J, with 15 bases between. This CDR3 has 15 amino acids. The CDR3 here is CASMLIGTPGNTIYF. The CDR3 DNA is TGCGCCAGCATGCTCATAGGGACTCCTGGAAACACCATATATTTT.

The chain uses TRBV5-1 and TRBJ1-2; D unresolved. This CDR3 has 14 residues. The V end lost 2 bases, the J end lost 7 bases, and 15 bases lay between the germline ends. Germline V lookup: CDR1 SGHRS, CDR2 YFSETQ. Written as DNA, the CDR3 is TGCGCCAGCAGCTTCGATGACTCTGGAAGTGGCTACACCTTC. Translating gives CASSFDDSGSGYTF.

This chain links TRBV18 with TRBJ1-2, with TRBD1 identical over 7 bases. V gave up 4 bases and J gave up 6 bases; unmatched junction bases: 2. The CDR3 is 12 amino acids. CDR1 is KGHSH, CDR2 LQKENI, per germline. The chain's CDR3 is CASSHDRDGYTF. The CDR3, as DNA: TGTGCCAGCTCACACGACAGGGATGGCTACACCTTC.

This clone showed up just once. The rearrangement uses TRBV5-1 and TRBJ2-5; TRBD1 matches 12 bases. With 4 bases clipped from V and 4 bases from J, the junction kept 8 bases outside the gene matches. The CDR3 length is 16 residues. Germline values: CDR1 SGHRS, CDR2 YFSETQ. The CDR3 spells CASSTSGTGGRETQYF. CDR3 in DNA: TGCGCCAGCAGCACCTCCGGGACAGGGGGCCGAGAGACCCAGTACTTC.

This chain links TRBV10-3 with TRBJ2-6, with 9 nucleotides matching TRBD1. Germline loops: CDR1 ENHRY, CDR2 SYGVKD. J gave up 0 bases and V 0 bases, and 3 bases lay outside the gene matches. CDR3 length equals 18 residues. CDR3 coding DNA: TGTGCCATCAGTGAGTCTGGGACAGGGTCCTCTGGGGCCAACGTCCTGACTTTC. Encoded protein: CAISESGTGSSGANVLTF.

This clone showed up just a few times. V and J are TRBV14 and TRBJ1-1, with D unclear. Trimming stripped 4 bases from V and 0 bases from J, with 6 bases between. This CDR3 contains 13 residues. Germline CDR1 reads SGHDN; CDR2 reads FVKESK. The CDR3 coding sequence is TGTGCCAGCAGCCTCTTGGTGAACACTGAAGCTTTCTTT. Translation: CASSLLVNTEAFF.

The V and J genes are TRBV7-2 and TRBJ1-1; D is possibly TRBD1 (6 bases). The V end lost 4 bases, the J end lost 0 bases, and 15 bases lay between the germline ends. The germline V gene has CDR1 SGHTA and CDR2 FQGNSA. This CDR3 comprises 16 residues. The CDR3 loop reads CASSSKMGAMNTEAFF. CDR3 bases: TGTGCCAGCAGCTCGAAAATGGGGGCGATGAACACTGAAGCTTTCTTT.

V gene TRBV7-8 combines with J gene TRBJ2-7; TRBD1 matches at 7 bases. Germline V gene data show CDR1 as SGHVS and CDR2 as FQNEAQ. V gave up 5 bases and J gave up 3 bases; unmatched junction bases: 7. This CDR3 comprises 14 residues. CDR3 coding DNA: TGTGCCAGCAGCCAGGACAGGCAAAGCTACGAGCAGTACTTC. As protein: CASSQDRQSYEQYF.

The genes are TRBV5-4 and TRBJ2-7, with a possible D match to TRBD1 (5 bases). The CDR3 extends over 16 amino acids. V was cut by 4 bases and J by 6 bases, with 23 bases left in between. Germline-derived CDR1 and CDR2 are SGHNT and YYREEE (reference sequence). The CDR3 loop reads CASSPPPLYGASEQYF. CDR3 in DNA: TGTGCCAGCAGCCCCCCCCCTTTATATGGGGCGAGCGAGCAGTACTTC.

This chain joins TRBV6-2 or TRBV6-3 and TRBJ2-5, with TRBD2 identical over 13 bases. The CDR3 has 17 amino acids. V lost 6 bases, J lost 5 bases, and 12 bases stayed unmatched. Germline V CDR1 and CDR2: MNHEY, SVGEGT. The CDR3 region has the DNA TGTGCCAGCAGCCCTAGGACTAGCGGGGGTTATACGGAGACCCAGTACTTC. This codes for CASSPRTSGGYTETQYF.

The genes are TRBV5-1 and TRBJ1-5, with TRBD1 matching 10 bases. CDR3 length equals 15 residues. V was pared by 0 bases and J by 5 bases, with 2 bases of the junction left unmatched. Germline V gene data show CDR1 as SGHRS and CDR2 as YFSETQ. The CDR3 reads CASSLEGQGDQPQHF. The CDR3 DNA sequence: TGCGCCAGCAGCTTGGAAGGACAGGGGGATCAGCCCCAGCATTTT. The whole variable domain, filled in from reference TRBV5-1 and TRBJ1-5, reads KAGVTQTPRYLIKTRGQQVTLSCSPISGHRSVSWYQQTPGQGLQFLFEYFSETQRNKGNFPGRFSGRQFSNSRSEMNVSTLELGDSALYLCASSLEGQGDQPQHFGDGTRLSIL.

The gene calls are TRBV5-1 and TRBJ1-6; D not certain. V was shortened by 4 bases and J by 7 bases, with 21 bases between the two germline ends. Germline V gives CDR1 SGHRS, CDR2 YFSETQ. This CDR3 is 17 amino acids long. DNA of the CDR3: TGCGCCAGCAGCCAGACCGACCCCCGGGATGCAAATTCACCCCTCCACTTT. This codes for CASSQTDPRDANSPLHF.

This rearrangement joins TRBV5-4 to TRBJ1-2; TRBD1 matches 8 bases. V lost 3 bases to trimming and J lost 3 bases; unmatched junction nucleotides: 10. This CDR3 contains 16 residues. Per the germline V gene, CDR1 is SGHNT and CDR2 is YYREEE (reference sequence). The CDR3 loop is CASSSNYRGFDYGYTF. CDR3 DNA sequence: TGTGCCAGCAGCTCCAATTACAGGGGGTTCGACTATGGCTACACCTTC.

The J gene is TRBJ1-1, the V gene TRBV7-9; D is uncertain. Germline CDR1 SEHNR, CDR2 FQNEAQ (reference sequence). Between the trimmed V and J ends, which lost 11 bases and 1 base, there was a span of 14 bases. The CDR3 length is 13 residues. The CDR3 nucleotides read TGTGCCGCTAGGTTGATGGGGAACACTGAAGCTTTCTTT. Its translation: CAARLMGNTEAFF.

The chain's CDR3 is CASSPPFGYQETQYF. In nucleotides, the CDR3 is TGTGCCAGCAGCCCCCCCTTCGGGTACCAAGAGACCCAGTACTTC. V usage is TRBV5-5 and J usage is TRBJ2-5; the D is unclear. The ends were cut back, 4 bases at V and 0 bases at J, with 13 bases in the middle. The CDR3 covers 15 residues. Per germline, CDR1 SGHKS and CDR2 YYEKEE (reference sequence).

This chain joins TRBV6-6 and TRBJ2-7, with D unresolved. Trimming removed 6 bases at V and 2 bases at J, with 8 bases between. This CDR3 spans 12 amino acids. From germline, CDR1 is MNHNY and CDR2 SVGAGI (reference sequence). CDR3 DNA sequence: TGTGCCAGCAGCCCTGCCCCCTACGAGCAGTACTTC. Protein product: CASSPAPYEQYF.

The gene calls are TRBV6-5 and TRBJ1-2; 8 bases match TRBD1. The junction had 0 bases not matched to a gene; V was cut back by 2 bases and J by 4 bases. The CDR3 extends over 13 amino acids. Germline CDR1 MNHEY, CDR2 SVGAGI. The DNA of the CDR3 is TGTGCCAGCAGTTACACAGGGGGCTATGGCTACACCTTC. Protein product: CASSYTGGYGYTF.